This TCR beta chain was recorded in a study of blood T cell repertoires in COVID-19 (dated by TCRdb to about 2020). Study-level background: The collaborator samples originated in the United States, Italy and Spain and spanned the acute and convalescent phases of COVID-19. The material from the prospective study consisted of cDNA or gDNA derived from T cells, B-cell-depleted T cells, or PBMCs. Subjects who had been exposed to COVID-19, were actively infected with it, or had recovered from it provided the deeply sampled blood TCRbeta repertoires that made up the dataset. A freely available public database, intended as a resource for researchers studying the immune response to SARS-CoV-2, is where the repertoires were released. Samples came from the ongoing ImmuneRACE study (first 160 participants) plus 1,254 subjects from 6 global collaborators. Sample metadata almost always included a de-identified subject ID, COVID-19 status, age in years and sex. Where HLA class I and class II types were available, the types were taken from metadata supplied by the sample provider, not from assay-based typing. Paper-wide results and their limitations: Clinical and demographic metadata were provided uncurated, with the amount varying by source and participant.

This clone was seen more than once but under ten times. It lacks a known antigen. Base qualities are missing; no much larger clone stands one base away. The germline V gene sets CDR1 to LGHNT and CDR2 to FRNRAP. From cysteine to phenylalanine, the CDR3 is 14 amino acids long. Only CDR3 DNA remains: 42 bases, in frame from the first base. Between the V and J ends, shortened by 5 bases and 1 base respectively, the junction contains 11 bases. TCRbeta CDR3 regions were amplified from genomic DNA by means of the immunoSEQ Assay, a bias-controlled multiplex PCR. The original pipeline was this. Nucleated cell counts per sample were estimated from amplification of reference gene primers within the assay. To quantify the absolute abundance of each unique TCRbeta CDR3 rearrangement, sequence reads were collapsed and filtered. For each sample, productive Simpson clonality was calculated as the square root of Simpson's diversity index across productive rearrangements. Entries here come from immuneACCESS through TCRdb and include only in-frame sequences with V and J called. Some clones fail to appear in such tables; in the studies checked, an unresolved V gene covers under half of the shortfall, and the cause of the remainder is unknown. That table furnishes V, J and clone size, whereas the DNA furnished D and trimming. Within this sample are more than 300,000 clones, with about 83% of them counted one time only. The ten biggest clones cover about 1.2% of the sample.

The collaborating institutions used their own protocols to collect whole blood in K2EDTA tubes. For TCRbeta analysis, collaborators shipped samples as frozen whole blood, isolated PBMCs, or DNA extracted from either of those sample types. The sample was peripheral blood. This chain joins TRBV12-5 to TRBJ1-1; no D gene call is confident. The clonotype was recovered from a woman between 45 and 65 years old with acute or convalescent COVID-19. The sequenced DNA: TGTGCTAGTGGTCCCGCAATCGGGAACACTGAAGCTTTCTTT. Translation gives CASGPAIGNTEAFF.